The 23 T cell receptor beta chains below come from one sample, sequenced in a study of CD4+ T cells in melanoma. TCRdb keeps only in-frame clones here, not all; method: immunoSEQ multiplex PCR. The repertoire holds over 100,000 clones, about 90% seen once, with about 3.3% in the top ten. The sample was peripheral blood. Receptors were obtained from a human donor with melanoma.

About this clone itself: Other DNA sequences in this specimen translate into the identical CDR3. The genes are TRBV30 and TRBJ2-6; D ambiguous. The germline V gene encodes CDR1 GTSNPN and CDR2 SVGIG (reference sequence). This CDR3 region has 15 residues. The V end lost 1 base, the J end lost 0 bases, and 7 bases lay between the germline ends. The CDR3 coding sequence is TGTGCCTGGAGTGGGACCTCCTCTGGGGCCAACGTCCTGACTTTC. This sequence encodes CAWSGTSSGANVLTF.

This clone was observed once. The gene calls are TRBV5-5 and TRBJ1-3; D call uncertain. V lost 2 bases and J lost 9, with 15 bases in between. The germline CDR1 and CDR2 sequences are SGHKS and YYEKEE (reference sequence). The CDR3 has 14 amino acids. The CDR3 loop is CASSLSRPKSTIYF. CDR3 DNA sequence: TGTGCCAGCAGCTTAAGCAGGCCAAAGAGCACCATATATTTT.

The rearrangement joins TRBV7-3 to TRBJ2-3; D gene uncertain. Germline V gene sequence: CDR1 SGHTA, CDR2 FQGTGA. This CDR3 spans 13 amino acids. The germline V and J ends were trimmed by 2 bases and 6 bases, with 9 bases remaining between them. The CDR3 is CASSLGIPDTQYF. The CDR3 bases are TGTGCCAGCAGCTTAGGAATTCCTGATACGCAGTATTTT.

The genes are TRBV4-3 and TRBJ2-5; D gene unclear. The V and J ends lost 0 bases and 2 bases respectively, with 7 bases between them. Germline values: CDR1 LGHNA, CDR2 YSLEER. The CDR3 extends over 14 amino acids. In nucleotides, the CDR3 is TGCGCCAGCAGCCAAGAGAACGGGCAAGAGACCCAGTACTTC. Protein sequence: CASSQENGQETQYF.

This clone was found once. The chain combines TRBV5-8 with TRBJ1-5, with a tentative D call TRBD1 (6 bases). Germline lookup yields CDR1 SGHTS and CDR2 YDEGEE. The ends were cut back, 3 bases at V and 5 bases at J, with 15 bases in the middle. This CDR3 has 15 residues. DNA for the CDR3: TGTGCCAGCAGCTATGGTACAGGGAGTTATCAGCCCCAGCATTTT. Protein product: CASSYGTGSYQPQHF.

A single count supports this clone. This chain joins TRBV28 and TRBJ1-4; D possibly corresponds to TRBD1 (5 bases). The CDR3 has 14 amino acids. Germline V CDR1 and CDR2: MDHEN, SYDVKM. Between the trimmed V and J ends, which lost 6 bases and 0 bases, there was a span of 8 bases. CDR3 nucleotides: TGTGCCAGCAGAACAGGACCAACTAATGAAAAACTGTTTTTT. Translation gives CASRTGPTNEKLFF.

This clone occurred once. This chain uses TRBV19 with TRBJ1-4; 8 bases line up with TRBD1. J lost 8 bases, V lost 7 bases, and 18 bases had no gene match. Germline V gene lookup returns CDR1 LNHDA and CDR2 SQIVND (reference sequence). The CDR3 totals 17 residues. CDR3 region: CASTAAGTGGSGEKLFF. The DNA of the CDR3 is TGTGCCAGTACCGCGGCCGGGACAGGAGGAAGTGGGGAAAAACTGTTTTTT.

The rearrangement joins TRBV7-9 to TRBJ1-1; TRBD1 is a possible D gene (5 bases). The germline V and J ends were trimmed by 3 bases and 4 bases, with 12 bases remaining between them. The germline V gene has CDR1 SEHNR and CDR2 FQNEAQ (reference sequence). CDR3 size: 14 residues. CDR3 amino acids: CASSLRQGGTEAFF. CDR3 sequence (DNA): TGTGCCAGCAGCTTGAGGCAGGGTGGCACTGAAGCTTTCTTT.

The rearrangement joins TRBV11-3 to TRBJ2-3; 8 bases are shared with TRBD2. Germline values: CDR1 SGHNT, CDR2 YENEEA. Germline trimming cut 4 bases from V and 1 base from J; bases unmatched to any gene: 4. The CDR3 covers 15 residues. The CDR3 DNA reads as TGTGCCAGCAGCTCCGGGGGGGACGGCACAGATACGCAGTATTTT. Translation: CASSSGGDGTDTQYF. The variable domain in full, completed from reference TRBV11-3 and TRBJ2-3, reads EAGVVQSPRYKIIEKKQPVAFWCNPISGHNTLYWYLQNLGQGPELLIRYENEEAVDDSQLPKDRFSAERLKGVDSTLKIQPAELGDSAVYLCASSSGGDGTDTQYFGPGTRLTVL.

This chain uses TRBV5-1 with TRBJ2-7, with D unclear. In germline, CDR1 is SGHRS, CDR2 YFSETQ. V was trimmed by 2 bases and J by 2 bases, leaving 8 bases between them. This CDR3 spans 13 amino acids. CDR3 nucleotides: TGCGCCAGCAGCTTTGGCCTTGCCTACGAGCAGTACTTC. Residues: CASSFGLAYEQYF. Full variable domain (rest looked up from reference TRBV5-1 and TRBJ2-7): KAGVTQTPRYLIKTRGQQVTLSCSPISGHRSVSWYQQTPGQGLQFLFEYFSETQRNKGNFPGRFSGRQFSNSRSEMNVSTLELGDSALYLCASSFGLAYEQYFGPGTRLTVT.

The CDR3 region is CASSHRLAAYEQYF. CDR3 DNA: TGCGCCAGCAGCCATCGACTAGCGGCCTACGAGCAGTACTTC. V gene TRBV5-1 combines with J gene TRBJ2-7; 9 bases match TRBD2. CDR1 and CDR2 (germline): SGHRS, YFSETQ. V lost 4 bases, J lost 2 bases, and 4 bases stayed unmatched. This CDR3 has 14 amino acids. The complete variable domain, with remaining parts taken from reference TRBV5-1 and TRBJ2-7, reads KAGVTQTPRYLIKTRGQQVTLSCSPISGHRSVSWYQQTPGQGLQFLFEYFSETQRNKGNFPGRFSGRQFSNSRSEMNVSTLELGDSALYLCASSHRLAAYEQYFGPGTRLTVT.

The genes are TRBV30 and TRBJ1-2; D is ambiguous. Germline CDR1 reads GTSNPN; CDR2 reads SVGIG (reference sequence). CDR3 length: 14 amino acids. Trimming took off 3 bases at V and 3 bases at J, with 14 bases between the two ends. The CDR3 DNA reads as TGTGCCTGGAGATACGGGGTAAGGGACTATGGCTACACCTTC. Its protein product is CAWRYGVRDYGYTF. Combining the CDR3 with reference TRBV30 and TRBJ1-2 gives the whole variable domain SQTIHQWPATLVQPVGSPLSLECTVEGTSNPNLYWYRQAAGRGLQLLFYSVGIGQISSEVPQNLSASRPQDRQFILSSKKLLLSDSGFYLCAWRYGVRDYGYTFGSGTRLTVV.

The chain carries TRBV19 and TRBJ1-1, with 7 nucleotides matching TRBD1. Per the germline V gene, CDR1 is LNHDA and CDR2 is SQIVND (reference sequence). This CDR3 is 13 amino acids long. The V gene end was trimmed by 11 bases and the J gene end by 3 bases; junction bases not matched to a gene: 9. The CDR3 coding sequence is TGTGCCTCCCGAGGACAGGCGGACACTGAAGCTTTCTTT. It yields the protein CASRGQADTEAFF. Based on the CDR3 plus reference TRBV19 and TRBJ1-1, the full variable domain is DGGITQSPKYLFRKEGQNVTLSCEQNLNHDAMYWYRQDPGQGLRLIYYSQIVNDFQKGDIAEGYSVSREKKESFPLTVTSAQKNPTAFYLCASRGQADTEAFFGQGTRLTVV.

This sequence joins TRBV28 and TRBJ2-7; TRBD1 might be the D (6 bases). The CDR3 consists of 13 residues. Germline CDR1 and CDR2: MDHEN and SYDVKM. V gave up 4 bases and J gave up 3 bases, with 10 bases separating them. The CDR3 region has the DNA TGTGCCAGCAGTTCCCCGGACAGCTACGAGCAGTACTTC. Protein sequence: CASSSPDSYEQYF.

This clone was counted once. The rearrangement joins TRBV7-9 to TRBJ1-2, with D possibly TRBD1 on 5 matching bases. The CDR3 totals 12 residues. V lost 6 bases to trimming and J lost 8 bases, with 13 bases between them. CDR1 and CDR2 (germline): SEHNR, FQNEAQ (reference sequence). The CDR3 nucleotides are TGTGCCAGCAGGGGAGGGGCCGGAGGCTACACCTTC. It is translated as CASRGGAGGYTF.

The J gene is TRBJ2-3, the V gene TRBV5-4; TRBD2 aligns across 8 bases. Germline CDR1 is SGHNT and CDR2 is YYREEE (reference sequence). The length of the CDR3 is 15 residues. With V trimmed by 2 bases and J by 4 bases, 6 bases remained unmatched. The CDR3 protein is CASSFPGLVADTQYF. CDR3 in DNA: TGTGCCAGCAGCTTCCCGGGACTAGTAGCAGATACGCAGTATTTT.

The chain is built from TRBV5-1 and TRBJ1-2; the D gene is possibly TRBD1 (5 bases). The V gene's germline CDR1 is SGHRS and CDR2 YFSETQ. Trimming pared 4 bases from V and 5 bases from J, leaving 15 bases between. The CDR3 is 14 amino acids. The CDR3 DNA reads TGCGCCAGCAGCCCGATCGGGGGTCGGTATGGCTACACCTTC. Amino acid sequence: CASSPIGGRYGYTF.

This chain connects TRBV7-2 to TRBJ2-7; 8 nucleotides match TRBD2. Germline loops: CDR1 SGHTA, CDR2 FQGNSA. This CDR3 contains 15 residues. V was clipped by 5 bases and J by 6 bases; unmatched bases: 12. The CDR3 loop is CASSRLAGGQTEQYF. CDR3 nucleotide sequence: TGTGCCAGCAGCCGCCTTGCGGGGGGACAAACCGAGCAGTACTTC.

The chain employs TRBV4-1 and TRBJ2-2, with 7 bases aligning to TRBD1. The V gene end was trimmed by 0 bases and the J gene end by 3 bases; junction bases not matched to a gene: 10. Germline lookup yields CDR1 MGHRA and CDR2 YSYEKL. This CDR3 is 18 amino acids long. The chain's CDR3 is CASSQDRTTGMDTGELFF. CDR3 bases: TGCGCCAGCAGCCAAGATCGTACGACAGGGATGGACACCGGGGAGCTGTTTTTT.

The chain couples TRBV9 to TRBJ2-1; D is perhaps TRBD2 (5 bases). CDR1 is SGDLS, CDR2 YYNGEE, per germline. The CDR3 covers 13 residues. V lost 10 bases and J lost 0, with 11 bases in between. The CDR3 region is CACFGSSYNEQFF. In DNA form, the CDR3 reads TGTGCCTGTTTTGGGAGCTCCTACAATGAGCAGTTCTTC.

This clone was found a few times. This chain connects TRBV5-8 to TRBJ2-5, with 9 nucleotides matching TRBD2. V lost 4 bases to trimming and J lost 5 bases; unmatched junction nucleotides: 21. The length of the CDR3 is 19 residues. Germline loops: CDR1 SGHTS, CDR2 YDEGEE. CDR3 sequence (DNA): TGTGCCAGCAGCCAGTACAGCGGGGGGCCTACCCTCGTCGGGGAGACCCAGTACTTC. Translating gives CASSQYSGGPTLVGETQYF.

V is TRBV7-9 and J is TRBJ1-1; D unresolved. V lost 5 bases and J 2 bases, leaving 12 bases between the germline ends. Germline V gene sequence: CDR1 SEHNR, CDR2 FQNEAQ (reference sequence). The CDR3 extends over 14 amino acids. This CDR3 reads CASSRAESNTEAFF. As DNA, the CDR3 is TGTGCCAGCAGCCGGGCCGAATCTAACACTGAAGCTTTCTTT.

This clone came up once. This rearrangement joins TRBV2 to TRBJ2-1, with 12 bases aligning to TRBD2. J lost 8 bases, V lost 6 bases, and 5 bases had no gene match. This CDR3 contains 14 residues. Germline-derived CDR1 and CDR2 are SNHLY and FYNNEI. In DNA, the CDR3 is TGTGCCAGCAGGGAGACTAGCGGGAGTTATGAGCAGTTCTTC. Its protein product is CASRETSGSYEQFF. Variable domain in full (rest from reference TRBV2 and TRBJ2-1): EPEVTQTPSHQVTQMGQEVILRCVPISNHLYFYWYRQILGQKVEFLVSFYNNEISEKSEIFDDQFSVERPDGSNFTLKIRSTKLEDSAMYFCASRETSGSYEQFFGPGTRLTVL.